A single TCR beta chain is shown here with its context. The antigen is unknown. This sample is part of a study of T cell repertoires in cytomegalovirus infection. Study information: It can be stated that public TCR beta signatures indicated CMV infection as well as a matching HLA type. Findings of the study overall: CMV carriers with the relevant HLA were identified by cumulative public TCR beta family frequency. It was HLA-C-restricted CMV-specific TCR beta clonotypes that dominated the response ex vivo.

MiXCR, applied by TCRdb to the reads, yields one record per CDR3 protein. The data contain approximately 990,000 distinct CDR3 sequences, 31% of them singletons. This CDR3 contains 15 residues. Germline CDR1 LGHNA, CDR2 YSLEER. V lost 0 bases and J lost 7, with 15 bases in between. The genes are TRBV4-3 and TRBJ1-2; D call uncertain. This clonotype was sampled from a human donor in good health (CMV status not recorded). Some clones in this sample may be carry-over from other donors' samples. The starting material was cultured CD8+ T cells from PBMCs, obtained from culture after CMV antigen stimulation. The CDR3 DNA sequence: TGCGCCAGCAGCCAAGAAAGGAAGGGATGGGGTGGCTACACCTTC. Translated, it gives CASSQERKGWGGYTF.